Below are 4 T cell receptor beta chains sequenced from a single sample in a study of blood T cell repertoires in COVID-19. The method was immunoSEQ multiplex PCR; TCRdb's version includes in-frame clones alone and lacks a portion of them. The data hold 250,000 to 300,000 clones, with roughly 90% observed a single time. Sample: peripheral blood. These receptors came from a woman in her thirties with COVID-19, enrolled during active disease.

The chain is built from TRBV9 and TRBJ2-1, with 15 bases matching TRBD2. The germline V gene has CDR1 SGDLS and CDR2 YYNGEE. V trimming: 0 bases; J trimming: 12 bases; junction bases outside the gene matches: 4. This CDR3 is 15 amino acids long. CDR3 in amino acids: CASSVDWTSGRGQFF. CDR3 nucleotide sequence: TGTGCCAGCAGCGTAGATTGGACTAGCGGGAGGGGGCAGTTCTTC.

V is TRBV19 and J is TRBJ2-7; 8 bases map to TRBD1. This CDR3 contains 13 residues. The V segment lost 3 bases and the J segment 7 bases; nucleotides outside the gene matches: 5. Germline V gene data show CDR1 as LNHDA and CDR2 as SQIVND (reference sequence). The CDR3 region is CASSIQDRAEQYF. In DNA form, the CDR3 reads TGTGCCAGTAGTATCCAGGACAGGGCGGAGCAGTACTTC.

A few counts support this clone. Written as DNA, the CDR3 is TGCGCCAGCAGCTTGAGAGGGAACACTGAAGCTTTCTTT. Its translation: CASSLRGNTEAFF. The genes are TRBV5-1 and TRBJ1-1; D not certain. V was clipped by 1 base and J by 1 base, with 5 bases between them. The CDR3 covers 13 residues. Per germline, CDR1 SGHRS and CDR2 YFSETQ. Based on the CDR3 plus reference TRBV5-1 and TRBJ1-1, the full variable domain is KAGVTQTPRYLIKTRGQQVTLSCSPISGHRSVSWYQQTPGQGLQFLFEYFSETQRNKGNFPGRFSGRQFSNSRSEMNVSTLELGDSALYLCASSLRGNTEAFFGQGTRLTVV.

This sequence joins TRBV6-5 and TRBJ1-2; 8 nucleotides line up with TRBD1. The CDR3 runs to 13 residues. Germline CDR1 MNHEY, CDR2 SVGAGI. The ends lost 7 bases at V and 6 bases at J; junction bases unmatched: 7. The chain's CDR3 is CASTLQGAHGYTF. In DNA form, the CDR3 reads TGTGCCAGCACCCTCCAGGGGGCACATGGCTACACCTTC.